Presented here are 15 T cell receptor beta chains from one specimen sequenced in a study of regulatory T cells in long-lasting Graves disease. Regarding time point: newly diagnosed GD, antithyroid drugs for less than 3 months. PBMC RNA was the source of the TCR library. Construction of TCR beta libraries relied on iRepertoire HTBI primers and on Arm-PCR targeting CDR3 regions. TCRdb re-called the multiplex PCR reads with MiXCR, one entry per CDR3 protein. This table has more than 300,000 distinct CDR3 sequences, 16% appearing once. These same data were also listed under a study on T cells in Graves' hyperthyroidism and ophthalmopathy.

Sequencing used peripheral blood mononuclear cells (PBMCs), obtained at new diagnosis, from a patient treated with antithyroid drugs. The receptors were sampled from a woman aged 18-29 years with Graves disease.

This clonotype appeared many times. The CDR3 sequence: CASSSNYPSYNEQFF. The CDR3 DNA is TGTGCCAGCAGTTCTAACTACCCCTCCTACAATGAGCAGTTCTTC. The V gene is TRBV28, the J gene TRBJ2-1, with D uncertain. Trimming shortened V by 4 bases and J by 0 bases, and 10 bases separated the two germline ends. Germline V CDR1 and CDR2: MDHEN, SYDVKM. CDR3 length equals 15 residues.

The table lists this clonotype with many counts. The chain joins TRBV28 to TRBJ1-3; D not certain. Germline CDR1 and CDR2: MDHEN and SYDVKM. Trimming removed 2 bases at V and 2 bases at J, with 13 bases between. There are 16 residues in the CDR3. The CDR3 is CASSLRTLATGNTIYF. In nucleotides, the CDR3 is TGTGCCAGCAGTTTACGGACCTTAGCGACTGGAAACACCATATATTTT.

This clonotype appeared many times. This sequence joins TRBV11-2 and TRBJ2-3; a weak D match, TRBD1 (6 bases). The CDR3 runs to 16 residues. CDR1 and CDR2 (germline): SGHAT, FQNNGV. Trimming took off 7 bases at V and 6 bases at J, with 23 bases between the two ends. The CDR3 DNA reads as TGTGCCAGCATCACCATTCCAGGGGACCTGCACGATACGCAGTATTTT. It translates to CASITIPGDLHDTQYF.

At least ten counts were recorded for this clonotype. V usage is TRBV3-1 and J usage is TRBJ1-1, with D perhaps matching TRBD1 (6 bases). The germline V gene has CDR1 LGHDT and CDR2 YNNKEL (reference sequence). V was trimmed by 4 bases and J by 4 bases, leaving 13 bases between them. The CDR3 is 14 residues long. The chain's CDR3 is CASSPRDTGTEAFF. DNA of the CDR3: TGTGCCAGCAGCCCGAGGGACACGGGCACTGAAGCTTTCTTT.

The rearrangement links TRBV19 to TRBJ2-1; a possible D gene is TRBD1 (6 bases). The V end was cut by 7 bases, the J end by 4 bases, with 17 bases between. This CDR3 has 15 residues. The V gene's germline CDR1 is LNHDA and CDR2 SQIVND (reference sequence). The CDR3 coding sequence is TGTGCCAGTACTCCGACAGGAGGAGGTTACAATGAGCAGTTCTTC. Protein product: CASTPTGGGYNEQFF.

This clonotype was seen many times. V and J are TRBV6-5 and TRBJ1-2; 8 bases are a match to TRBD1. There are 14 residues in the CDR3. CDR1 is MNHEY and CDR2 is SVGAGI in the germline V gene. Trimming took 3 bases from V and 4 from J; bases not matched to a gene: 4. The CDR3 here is CASSYDRGIYGYTF. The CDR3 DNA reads TGTGCCAGCAGTTATGACAGGGGAATCTATGGCTACACCTTC.

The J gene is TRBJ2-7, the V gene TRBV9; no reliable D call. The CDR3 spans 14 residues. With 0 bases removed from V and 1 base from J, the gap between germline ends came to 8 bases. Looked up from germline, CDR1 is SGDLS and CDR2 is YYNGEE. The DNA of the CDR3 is TGTGCCAGCAGCGTAGATCTGGGGTCCTACGAGCAGTACTTC. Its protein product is CASSVDLGSYEQYF.

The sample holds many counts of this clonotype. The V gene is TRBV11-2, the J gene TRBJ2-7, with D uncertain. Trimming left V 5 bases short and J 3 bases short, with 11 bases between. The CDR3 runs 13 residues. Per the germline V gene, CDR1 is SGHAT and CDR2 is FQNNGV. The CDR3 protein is CASSPSFLYEQYF. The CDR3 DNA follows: TGTGCCAGCAGCCCGAGTTTCCTCTACGAGCAGTACTTC.

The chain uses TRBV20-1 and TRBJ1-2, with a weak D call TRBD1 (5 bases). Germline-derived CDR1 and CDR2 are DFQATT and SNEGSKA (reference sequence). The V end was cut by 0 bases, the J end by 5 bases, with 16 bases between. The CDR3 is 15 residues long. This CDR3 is CSARDRQGGPYGYTF. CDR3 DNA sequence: TGCAGTGCTAGAGATCGGCAGGGAGGCCCTTATGGCTACACCTTC.

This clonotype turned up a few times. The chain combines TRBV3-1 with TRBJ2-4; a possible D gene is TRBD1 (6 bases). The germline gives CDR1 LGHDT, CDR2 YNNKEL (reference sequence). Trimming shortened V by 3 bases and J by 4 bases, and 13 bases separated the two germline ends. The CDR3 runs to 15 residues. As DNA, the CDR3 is TGTGCCAGCAGCCACAGGAGGCAGGGGAAAAACATTCAGTACTTC. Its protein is CASSHRRQGKNIQYF.

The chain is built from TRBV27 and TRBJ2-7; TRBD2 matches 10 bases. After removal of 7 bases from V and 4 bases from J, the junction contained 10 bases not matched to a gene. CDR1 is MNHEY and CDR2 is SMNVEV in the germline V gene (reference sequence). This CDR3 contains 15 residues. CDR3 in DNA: TGTGCCAGCATATCGAAAGCGGGAGGGTCGTACGAGCAGTACTTC. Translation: CASISKAGGSYEQYF.

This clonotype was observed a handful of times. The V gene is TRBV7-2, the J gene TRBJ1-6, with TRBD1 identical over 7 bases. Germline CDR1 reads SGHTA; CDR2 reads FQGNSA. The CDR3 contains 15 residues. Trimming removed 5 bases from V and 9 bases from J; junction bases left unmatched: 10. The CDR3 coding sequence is TGTGCCAGCAGCGAGGGACAGATCAGGGGTTCACCCCTCCACTTT. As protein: CASSEGQIRGSPLHF.

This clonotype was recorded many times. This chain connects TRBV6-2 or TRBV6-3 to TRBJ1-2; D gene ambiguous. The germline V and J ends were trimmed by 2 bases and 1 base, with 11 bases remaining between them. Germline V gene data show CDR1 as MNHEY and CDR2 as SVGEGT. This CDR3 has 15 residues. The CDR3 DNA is TGTGCCAGCAGTTACCGGCTGGAGTTTAACTATGGCTACACCTTC. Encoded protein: CASSYRLEFNYGYTF.

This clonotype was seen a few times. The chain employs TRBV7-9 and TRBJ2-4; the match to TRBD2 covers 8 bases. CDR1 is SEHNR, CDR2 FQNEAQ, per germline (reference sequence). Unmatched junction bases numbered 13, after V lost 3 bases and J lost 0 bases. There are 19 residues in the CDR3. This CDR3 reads CASSFLPTGGPPAKNIQYF. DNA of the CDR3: TGTGCCAGCAGCTTTTTGCCTACGGGAGGGCCCCCAGCCAAAAACATTCAGTACTTC.

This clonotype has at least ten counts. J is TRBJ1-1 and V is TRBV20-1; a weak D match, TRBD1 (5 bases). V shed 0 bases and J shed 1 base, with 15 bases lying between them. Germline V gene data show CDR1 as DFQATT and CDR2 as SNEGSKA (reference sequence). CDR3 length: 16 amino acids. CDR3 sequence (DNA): TGCAGTGCTAGAGATCATTGGGGGAAGGGGAACACTGAAGCTTTCTTT. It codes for CSARDHWGKGNTEAFF.